This T cell receptor beta chain originates from a study of T cells in Graves' hyperthyroidism and ophthalmopathy. V gave up 0 bases and J gave up 0 bases, with 9 bases separating them. The CDR3 extends over 14 amino acids. Germline assignment: CDR1 DFQATT and CDR2 SNEGSKA (reference sequence). Researchers took RNA transcripts and amplified the TCR beta CDR3 regions from them. The HTBI set primed first-round TCR CDR3 RT-PCR. Via MiXCR, TCRdb re-called the multiplex PCR reads, giving one row per CDR3 protein. The table includes about 280,000 distinct CDR3 sequences, under 30% detected once. This clonotype was seen repeatedly, ten times or more.

This rearrangement joins TRBV20-1 to TRBJ2-7; D may match TRBD1 or TRBD2 (5 bases each). The TCR was taken from a man between 35 and 55 years old with Graves' hyperthyroidism that later progressed to Graves' ophthalmopathy. The sample was blood. CDR3 loop: CSARDPGSSYEQYF. The DNA of the CDR3 is TGCAGTGCTAGAGATCCAGGGAGCTCCTACGAGCAGTACTTC.